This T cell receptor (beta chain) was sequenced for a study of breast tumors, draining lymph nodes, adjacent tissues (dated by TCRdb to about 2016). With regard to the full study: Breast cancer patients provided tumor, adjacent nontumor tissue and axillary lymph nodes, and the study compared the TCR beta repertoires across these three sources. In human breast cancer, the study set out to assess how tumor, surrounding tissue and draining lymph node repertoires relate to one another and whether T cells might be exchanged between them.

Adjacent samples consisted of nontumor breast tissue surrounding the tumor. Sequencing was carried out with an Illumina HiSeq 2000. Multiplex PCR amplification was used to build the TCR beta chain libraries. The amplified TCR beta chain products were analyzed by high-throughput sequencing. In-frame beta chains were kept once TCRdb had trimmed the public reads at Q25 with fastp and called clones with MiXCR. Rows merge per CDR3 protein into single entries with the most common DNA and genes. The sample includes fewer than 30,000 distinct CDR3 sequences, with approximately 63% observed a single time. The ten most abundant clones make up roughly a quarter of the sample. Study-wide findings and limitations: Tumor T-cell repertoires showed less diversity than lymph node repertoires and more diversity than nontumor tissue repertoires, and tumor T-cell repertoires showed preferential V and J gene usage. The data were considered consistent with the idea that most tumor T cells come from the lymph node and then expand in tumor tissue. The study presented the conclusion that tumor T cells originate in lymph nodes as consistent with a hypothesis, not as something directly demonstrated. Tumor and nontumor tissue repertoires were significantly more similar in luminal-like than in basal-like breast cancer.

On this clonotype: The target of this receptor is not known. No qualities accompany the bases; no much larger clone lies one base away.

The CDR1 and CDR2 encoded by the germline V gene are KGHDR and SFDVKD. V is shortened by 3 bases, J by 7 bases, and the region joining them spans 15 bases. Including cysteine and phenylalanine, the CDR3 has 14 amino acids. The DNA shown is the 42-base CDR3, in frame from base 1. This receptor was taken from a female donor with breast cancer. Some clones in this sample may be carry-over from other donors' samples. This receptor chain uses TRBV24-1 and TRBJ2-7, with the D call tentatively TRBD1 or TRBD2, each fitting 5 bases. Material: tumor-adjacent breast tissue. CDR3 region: CATSDPGRSTEQYF. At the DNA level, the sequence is TGTGCCACCAGTGATCCGGGACGGTCTACGGAGCAGTACTTC.